These 28 T cell receptor beta chains were sequenced from one sample in a study of control samples from healthy donors and cancer patients. TCRdb keeps only in-frame clones here, not all; method: immunoSEQ multiplex PCR. The sample contains 100,000 to 150,000 clones, around 87% of which appear only once. Sequencing was carried out using blood. All receptors derive from a man aged 60 to 69 in good health.

The V call is TRBV18, the J call TRBJ2-2, with D perhaps matching TRBD2 (7 bases). This CDR3 has 17 amino acids. Germline CDR1 reads KGHSH; CDR2 reads LQKENI. V lost 2 bases and J 0 bases, leaving 13 bases between the germline ends. The CDR3 here is CASSPRGGPTNTGELFF. The CDR3 nucleotides read TGTGCCAGCTCACCAAGGGGGGGGCCTACGAACACCGGGGAGCTGTTTTTT.

The chain joins TRBV9 to TRBJ1-6; 9 positions match TRBD1. The CDR3 extends over 14 amino acids. With 2 bases clipped from V and 8 bases from J, the junction kept 2 bases outside the gene matches. Germline V gene lookup returns CDR1 SGDLS and CDR2 YYNGEE. In DNA form, the CDR3 reads TGTGCCAGCAGCGTTACAGGGGGCGATTCACCCCTCCACTTT. Protein sequence: CASSVTGGDSPLHF.

V gene TRBV21-1 combines with J gene TRBJ2-7; TRBD1, the table's D call, lacks a check against the DNA. TRBV21-1 is annotated as a pseudogene. CDR3 length equals 15 residues. CDR3 bases: TGTGCCAGCAGTCAACAGGGTCGCAGCTCCTACGAGCAGTACTTC. Translated, it gives CASSQQGRSSYEQYF.

V is TRBV5-1 and J is TRBJ1-2; 10 bases agree with TRBD1. The germline CDR1 and CDR2 sequences are SGHRS and YFSETQ. V lost 2 bases and J lost 5; bases outside the gene matches: 6. The CDR3 spans 15 residues. The CDR3 is CASSLRTGGNYGYTF. The CDR3 DNA is TGCGCCAGCAGCTTAAGGACAGGGGGGAATTATGGCTACACCTTC.

This chain joins TRBV9 and TRBJ1-2, with D maybe TRBD1 (5 bases). This CDR3 has 14 amino acids. Between the trimmed V and J ends, which lost 0 bases and 5 bases, there was a span of 11 bases. Germline lookup yields CDR1 SGDLS and CDR2 YYNGEE. The CDR3 reads CASSVEPGPYGYTF. Written as DNA, the CDR3 is TGTGCCAGCAGCGTAGAACCAGGGCCATATGGCTACACCTTC.

The V call is TRBV5-4, the J call TRBJ1-2, with a weak D call TRBD1 (6 bases). This CDR3 comprises 13 residues. The V and J ends lost 5 bases and 8 bases respectively, with 16 bases between them. CDR1 and CDR2 from the germline V gene are SGHNT and YYREEE (reference sequence). The CDR3 is CASRNDRSSGYTF. The CDR3 bases are TGTGCCAGCAGAAATGACAGGTCGAGCGGCTACACCTTC.

J is TRBJ1-1 and V is TRBV6-1; D is uncertain. Germline V lookup: CDR1 MNHNS, CDR2 SASEGT. The ends were cut back, 3 bases at V and 1 base at J, with 6 bases in the middle. CDR3 length: 13 amino acids. CDR3 sequence (DNA): TGTGCCAGCAGTGATGGTGGGAACACTGAAGCTTTCTTT. This codes for CASSDGGNTEAFF.

As DNA, the CDR3 is TGTGCCAGCAGTCAAGGACAGGGACGAAGAAACACCGGGGAGCTGTTTTTT. Translating it yields CASSQGQGRRNTGELFF. The chain carries TRBV2 and TRBJ2-2; 8 positions match TRBD1. Trimming at V came to 5 bases and at J to 2 bases, leaving 10 bases not matched to a gene. CDR3 length equals 17 residues. Germline V lookup: CDR1 SNHLY, CDR2 FYNNEI.

The gene calls are TRBV7-6 and TRBJ1-2; TRBD1 matches 12 bases. V was pared by 7 bases and J by 2 bases, with 17 bases of the junction left unmatched. This CDR3 is 19 amino acids long. CDR1 is SGHVS, CDR2 FNYEAQ, per germline. The CDR3 is CASTAGPGQGASENYGYTF. The CDR3 nucleotides are TGTGCCAGCACCGCGGGTCCGGGACAGGGGGCATCCGAGAACTATGGCTACACCTTC.

The chain is built from TRBV24-1 and TRBJ1-4, with D uncertain. The length of the CDR3 is 12 residues. V was trimmed by 1 base and J by 8 bases, leaving 4 bases between them. Germline V gives CDR1 KGHDR, CDR2 SFDVKD. CDR3 DNA: TGTGCCACCAGTGATTTTGGGGAAAAACTGTTTTTT. It yields the protein CATSDFGEKLFF.

The CDR3 region has the DNA TGTGCCAGCAGTCCCCTCGGACAGGGTAAAGAAAAACTGTTTTTT. The encoded protein is CASSPLGQGKEKLFF. The V gene is TRBV27, the J gene TRBJ1-4, with TRBD1 identical over 8 bases. The ends lost 5 bases at V and 8 bases at J; junction bases unmatched: 10. The CDR3 spans 15 residues. Germline assignment: CDR1 MNHEY and CDR2 SMNVEV (reference sequence).

The chain employs TRBV7-2 and TRBJ1-1; D call uncertain. From germline, CDR1 is SGHTA and CDR2 FQGNSA. Trimming took off 3 bases at V and 1 base at J, with 9 bases between the two ends. This CDR3 is built from 14 residues. The CDR3 DNA sequence: TGTGCCAGCAGCTTGGAACAAACGAACACTGAAGCTTTCTTT. This encodes CASSLEQTNTEAFF.

The chain recombines TRBV19 with TRBJ2-3, with TRBD1 matching 7 bases. The CDR3 length is 15 residues. Germline CDR1 and CDR2: LNHDA and SQIVND (reference sequence). The V segment lost 6 bases and the J segment 1 base; nucleotides outside the gene matches: 7. The CDR3 DNA reads TGTGCCAGTAGCGATTCGACAGGGCGCACAGATACGCAGTATTTT. Protein product: CASSDSTGRTDTQYF.

The V and J genes are TRBV18 and TRBJ1-4; TRBD1 might be the D (6 bases). The CDR3 is 15 residues long. The ends were cut back, 8 bases at V and 2 bases at J, with 15 bases in the middle. Germline values: CDR1 KGHSH, CDR2 LQKENI. CDR3 in DNA: TGTGCCAGCGCACGAAAAACAGGGACTAATGAAAAACTGTTTTTT. Translated, it gives CASARKTGTNEKLFF.

This chain uses TRBV6-2 or TRBV6-3 with TRBJ1-1, with a weak D call TRBD1 (6 bases). The CDR3 is 13 residues long. Germline V gene lookup returns CDR1 MNHEY and CDR2 SVGEGT. Trimming cost V 6 bases and J 1 base, with 9 bases left between them. The CDR3 reads CASSRQENTEAFF. The CDR3 DNA is TGTGCCAGCAGCCGACAGGAGAACACTGAAGCTTTCTTT.

This chain joins TRBV28 and TRBJ2-2, with unresolved D. The V end was cut by 6 bases, the J end by 2 bases, with 10 bases between. In germline, CDR1 is MDHEN, CDR2 SYDVKM. This CDR3 is 14 amino acids long. CDR3 loop: CASRSTLNTGELFF. CDR3 sequence (DNA): TGTGCCAGCAGGTCGACACTAAACACCGGGGAGCTGTTTTTT.

V gene TRBV6-5 combines with J gene TRBJ2-1, with D unclear. Germline V gene lookup returns CDR1 MNHEY and CDR2 SVGAGI. CDR3 length: 11 amino acids. V was pared by 6 bases and J by 9 bases, with 9 bases between. CDR3: CASSQRTEQFF. In DNA, the CDR3 is TGTGCCAGCAGCCAGAGAACTGAGCAGTTCTTC.

V is TRBV30 and J is TRBJ1-2; unclear D gene. Trimming removed 1 base from V and 0 bases from J, with 21 bases in between. The germline V gene has CDR1 GTSNPN and CDR2 SVGIG (reference sequence). The CDR3 totals 18 residues. The CDR3 DNA sequence: TGTGCCTGGAGTGCGGCGAGAGGGTCGGTCGTTGCTAACTATGGCTACACCTTC. Protein sequence: CAWSAARGSVVANYGYTF.

This chain joins TRBV19 and TRBJ1-3, with unresolved D. V was clipped by 5 bases and J by 0 bases, with 14 bases between them. Germline CDR1 is LNHDA and CDR2 is SQIVND (reference sequence). CDR3 size: 16 residues. CDR3 sequence: CASSVPGGPSGNTIYF. In nucleotides, the CDR3 is TGTGCCAGTAGTGTACCCGGCGGGCCCTCTGGAAACACCATATATTTT.

As concerns this clone: A read error may produce the germline difference seen at one junction end. The CDR3 reads CSVTHNTLQGETRF. Written as DNA, the CDR3 is TGCAGCGTAACACACAATACCTTACAGGGGGAAACTCGCTTC. This chain joins TRBV29-1 and TRBJ1-2, with 8 nucleotides matching TRBD1. Germline V lookup: CDR1 SQVTM, CDR2 ANQGSEA. The CDR3 is 14 amino acids.

This chain uses TRBV19 with TRBJ1-5; the match to TRBD1 covers 10 bases. After removal of 7 bases from V and 4 bases from J, the junction contained 4 bases not matched to a gene. The CDR3 runs to 14 residues. Germline-derived CDR1 and CDR2 are LNHDA and SQIVND (reference sequence). CDR3 in DNA: TGTGCCAGTAAGGGGACAGGGGCTAATCAGCCCCAGCATTTT. It is translated as CASKGTGANQPQHF.

This clone was detected only a few times. Other DNA sequences in the sample encode the same CDR3. The chain employs TRBV14 and TRBJ2-2; D gene uncertain. V lost 0 bases and J 2 bases, leaving 7 bases between the germline ends. Germline CDR1 reads SGHDN; CDR2 reads FVKESK. The CDR3 is 15 amino acids. CDR3 coding DNA: TGTGCCAGCAGCCAAGATAGCATTAACACCGGGGAGCTGTTTTTT. Protein product: CASSQDSINTGELFF.

The J gene is TRBJ1-2, the V gene TRBV6-5, with TRBD1 matching over 7 bases. In germline, CDR1 is MNHEY, CDR2 SVGAGI. The CDR3 totals 15 residues. Trimming removed 5 bases from V and 5 bases from J; junction bases left unmatched: 11. In DNA, the CDR3 is TGTGCCAGCAGTCCCAGCCCGGACAGGTGGTATGGCTACACCTTC. Translating gives CASSPSPDRWYGYTF.

J is TRBJ1-5 and V is TRBV2; TRBD1 is a possible D gene (5 bases). The CDR3 totals 15 residues. The V end lost 8 bases, the J end lost 7 bases, and 21 bases lay between the germline ends. CDR1 is SNHLY, CDR2 FYNNEI, per germline. The CDR3 protein is CASSREAALGQPQHF. CDR3 sequence (DNA): TGTGCCAGCTCCAGGGAGGCGGCGTTAGGGCAGCCCCAGCATTTT. Supplemented by reference TRBV2 and TRBJ1-5, the full variable domain reads EPEVTQTPSHQVTQMGQEVILRCVPISNHLYFYWYRQILGQKVEFLVSFYNNEISEKSEIFDDQFSVERPDGSNFTLKIRSTKLEDSAMYFCASSREAALGQPQHFGDGTRLSIL.

As DNA, the CDR3 is TGTGCCAGCAGCGTAGACGGACAGGGGGCCTACGAGCAGTACTTC. Its translation: CASSVDGQGAYEQYF. The chain links TRBV6-5 to TRBJ2-7, with TRBD1 matching over 10 bases. Germline trimming cut 6 bases from V and 2 bases from J; bases unmatched to any gene: 7. The germline gives CDR1 MNHEY, CDR2 SVGAGI. The CDR3 sequence is 15 residues long.

This chain connects TRBV6-5 to TRBJ2-1; 11 bases are a match to TRBD2. This CDR3 spans 15 amino acids. After removal of 10 bases from V and 8 bases from J, the junction contained 13 bases not matched to a gene. Germline lookup yields CDR1 MNHEY and CDR2 SVGAGI. In DNA, the CDR3 is TGTGCCACTTATAGCGGGGGGGCTCGTAAGGATGAGCAGTTCTTC. The encoded protein is CATYSGGARKDEQFF.

The V gene is TRBV9, the J gene TRBJ1-5, with TRBD1 identical over 9 bases. Germline V gene sequence: CDR1 SGDLS, CDR2 YYNGEE. The CDR3 consists of 15 residues. Trimming removed 4 bases from V and 3 bases from J; junction bases left unmatched: 5. Written as DNA, the CDR3 is TGTGCCAGCAGCCAGGGACAGGGTCTCAATCAGCCCCAGCATTTT. Translating it yields CASSQGQGLNQPQHF. The variable domain in full, with the rest retrieved from reference TRBV9 and TRBJ1-5, is DSGVTQTPKHLITATGQRVTLRCSPRSGDLSVYWYQQSLDQGLQFLIQYYNGEERAKGNILERFSAQQFPDLHSELNLSSLELGDSALYFCASSQGQGLNQPQHFGDGTRLSIL.

This clone was seen once. The chain has TRBV3-1 (or the pseudogene TRBV3-2) and TRBJ2-2; 7 bases map to TRBD2. CDR3 length: 14 amino acids. CDR1 LGHDT and CDR2 YNNKEL come from the germline V gene (reference sequence). CDR3 in amino acids: CAASPGGSAGELFF. CDR3 nucleotide sequence: TGTGCAGCCTCGCCGGGGGGTTCGGCCGGGGAGCTGTTTTTT.